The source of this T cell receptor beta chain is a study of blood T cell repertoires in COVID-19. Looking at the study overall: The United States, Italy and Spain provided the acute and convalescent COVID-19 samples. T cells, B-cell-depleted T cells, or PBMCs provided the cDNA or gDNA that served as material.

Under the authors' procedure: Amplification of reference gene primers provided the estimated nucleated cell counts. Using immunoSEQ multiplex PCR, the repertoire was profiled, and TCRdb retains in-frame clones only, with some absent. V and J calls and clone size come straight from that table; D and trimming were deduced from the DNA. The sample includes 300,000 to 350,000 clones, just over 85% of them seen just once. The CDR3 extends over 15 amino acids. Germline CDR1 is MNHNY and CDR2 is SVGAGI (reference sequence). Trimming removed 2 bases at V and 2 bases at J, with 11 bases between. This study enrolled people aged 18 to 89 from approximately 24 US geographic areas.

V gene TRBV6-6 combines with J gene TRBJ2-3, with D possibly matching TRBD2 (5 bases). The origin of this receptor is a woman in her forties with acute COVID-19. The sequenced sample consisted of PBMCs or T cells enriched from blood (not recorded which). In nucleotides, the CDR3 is TGTGCCAGCAGTTACACTCCGGACTCCACAGATACGCAGTATTTT. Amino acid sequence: CASSYTPDSTDTQYF.